This T cell receptor beta chain was profiled in a study of T cells in Graves' hyperthyroidism and ophthalmopathy. Across the study: Prior to any treatment, at the point of initial diagnosis, peripheral blood was collected. Study-wide results and caveats: Median prediction lead before ophthalmopathy onset was 5 to 7 months with the model.

V lost 3 bases and J 6 bases, leaving 18 bases between the germline ends. Germline V gives CDR1 SNHLY, CDR2 FYNNEI. The CDR3 covers 15 residues. In this sample, this clonotype turned up many times. Its antigen is unknown. The source material, RNA transcripts, was used to amplify TCR beta CDR3 regions. The HTBI primer set served for first-round RT-PCR of the TCR CDR3. TCRdb reprocessed the multiplex PCR reads with MiXCR, giving one entry per CDR3 protein. The sample carries hundreds of thousands of distinct CDR3 sequences, around 20% recorded once. A NOSPECS grade of at least 4, a Clinical Activity Score of at least 3 and duration under 3 months were recorded in ophthalmopathy patients. It was uncontrolled infection, other autoimmune disease, pregnancy or lactation that excluded patients.

Sequencing was done on a sample of blood. V and J are TRBV2 and TRBJ2-7, with D perhaps TRBD1 or TRBD2 (5 bases each). This TCR was recovered from a man aged 35 to 55 with Graves' ophthalmopathy. The CDR3 protein is CASSETGTGLGEQYF. CDR3 nucleotides: TGTGCCAGCAGTGAGACCGGGACGGGGCTCGGCGAGCAGTACTTC.